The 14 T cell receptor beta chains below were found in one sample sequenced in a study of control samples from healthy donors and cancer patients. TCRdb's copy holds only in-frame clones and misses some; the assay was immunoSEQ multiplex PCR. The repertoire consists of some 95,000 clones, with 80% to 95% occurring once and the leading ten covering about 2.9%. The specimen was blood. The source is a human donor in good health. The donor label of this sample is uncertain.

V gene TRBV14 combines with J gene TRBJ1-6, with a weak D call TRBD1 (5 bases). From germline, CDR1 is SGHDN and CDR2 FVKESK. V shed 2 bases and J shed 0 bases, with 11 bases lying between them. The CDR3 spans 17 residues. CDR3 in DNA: TGTGCCAGCAGCCAACGACAGTCTAGCTCCTATAATTCACCCCTCCACTTT. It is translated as CASSQRQSSSYNSPLHF.

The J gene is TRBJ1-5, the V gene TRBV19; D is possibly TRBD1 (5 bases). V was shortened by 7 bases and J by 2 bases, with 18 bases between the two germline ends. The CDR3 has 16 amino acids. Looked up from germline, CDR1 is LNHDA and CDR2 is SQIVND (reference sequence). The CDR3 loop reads CASTKGARVGNQPQHF. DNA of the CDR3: TGTGCCAGTACAAAGGGCGCCAGGGTTGGCAATCAGCCCCAGCATTTT.

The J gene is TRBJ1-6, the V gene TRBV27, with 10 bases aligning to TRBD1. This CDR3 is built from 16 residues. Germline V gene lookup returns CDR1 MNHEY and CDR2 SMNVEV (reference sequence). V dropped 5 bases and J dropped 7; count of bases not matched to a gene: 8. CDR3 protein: CASSLSGTGVNSPLHF. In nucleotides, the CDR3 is TGTGCCAGCAGTCTCTCCGGGACAGGGGTAAATTCACCCCTCCACTTT.

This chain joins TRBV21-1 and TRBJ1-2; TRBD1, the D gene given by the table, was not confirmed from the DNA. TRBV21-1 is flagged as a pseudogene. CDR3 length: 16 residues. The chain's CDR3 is CASNVVVRGLTVGYTF. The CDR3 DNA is TGTGCCAGCAACGTCGTAGTAAGGGGGCTGACGGTCGGCTACACCTTC.

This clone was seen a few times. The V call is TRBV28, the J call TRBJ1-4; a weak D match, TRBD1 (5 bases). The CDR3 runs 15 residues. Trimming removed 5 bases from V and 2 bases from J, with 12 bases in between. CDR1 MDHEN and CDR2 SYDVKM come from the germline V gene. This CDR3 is CASSQPGLTNEKLFF. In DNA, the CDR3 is TGTGCCAGCAGTCAGCCGGGGCTTACTAATGAAAAACTGTTTTTT.

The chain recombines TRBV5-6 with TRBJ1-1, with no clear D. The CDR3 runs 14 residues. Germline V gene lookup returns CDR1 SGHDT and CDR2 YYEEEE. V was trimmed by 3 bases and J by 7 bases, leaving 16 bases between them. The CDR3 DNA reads TGTGCCAGCAGCTGGGCTGGGTATTTTGGTGAAGCTTTCTTT. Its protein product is CASSWAGYFGEAFF. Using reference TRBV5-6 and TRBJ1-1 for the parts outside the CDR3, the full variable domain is DAGVTQSPTHLIKTRGQQVTLRCSPKSGHDTVSWYQQALGQGPQFIFQYYEEEERQRGNFPDRFSGHQFPNYSSELNVNALLLGDSALYLCASSWAGYFGEAFFGQGTRLTVV.

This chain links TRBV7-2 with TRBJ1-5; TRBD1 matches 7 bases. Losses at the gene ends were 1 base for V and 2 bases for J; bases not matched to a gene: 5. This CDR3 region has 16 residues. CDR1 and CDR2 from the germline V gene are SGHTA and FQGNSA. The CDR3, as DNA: TGTGCCAGCAGCTTAGTGACAGGGAATGGCAATCAGCCCCAGCATTTT. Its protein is CASSLVTGNGNQPQHF.

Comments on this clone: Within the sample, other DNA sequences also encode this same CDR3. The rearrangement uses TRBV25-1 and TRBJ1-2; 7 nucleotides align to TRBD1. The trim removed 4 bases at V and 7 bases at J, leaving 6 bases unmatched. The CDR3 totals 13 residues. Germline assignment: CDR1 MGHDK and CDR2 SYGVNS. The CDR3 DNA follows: TGTGCCAGCAGTGGCGCCGGGACAGCTGGCTACACCTTC. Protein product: CASSGAGTAGYTF.

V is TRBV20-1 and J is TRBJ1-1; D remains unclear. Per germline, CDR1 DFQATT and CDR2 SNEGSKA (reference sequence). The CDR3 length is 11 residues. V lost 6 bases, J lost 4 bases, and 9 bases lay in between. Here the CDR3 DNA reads TGCAGTGCCCCTTCGGGCACTGAAGCTTTCTTT. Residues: CSAPSGTEAFF.

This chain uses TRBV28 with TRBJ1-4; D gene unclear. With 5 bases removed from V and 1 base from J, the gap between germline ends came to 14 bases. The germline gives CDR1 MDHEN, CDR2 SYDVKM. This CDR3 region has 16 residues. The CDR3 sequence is CASSGRGSGTNEKLFF. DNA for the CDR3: TGTGCCAGCAGTGGGAGAGGGTCGGGAACTAATGAAAAACTGTTTTTT. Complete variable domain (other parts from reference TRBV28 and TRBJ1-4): DVKVTQSSRYLVKRTGEKVFLECVQDMDHENMFWYRQDPGLGLRLIYFSYDVKMKEKGDIPEGYSVSREKKERFSLILESASTNQTSMYLCASSGRGSGTNEKLFFGSGTQLSVL.

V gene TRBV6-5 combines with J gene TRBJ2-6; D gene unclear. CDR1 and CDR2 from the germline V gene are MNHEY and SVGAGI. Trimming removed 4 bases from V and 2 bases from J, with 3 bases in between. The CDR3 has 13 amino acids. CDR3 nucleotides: TGTGCCAGCAGTTTAACTGGGGCCAACGTCCTGACTTTC. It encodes CASSLTGANVLTF.

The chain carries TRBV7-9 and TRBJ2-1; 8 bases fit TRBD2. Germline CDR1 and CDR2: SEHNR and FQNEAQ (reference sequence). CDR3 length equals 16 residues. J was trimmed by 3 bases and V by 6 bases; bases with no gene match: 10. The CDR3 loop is CASRFKRGPNYNEQFF. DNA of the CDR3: TGTGCCAGCAGATTCAAGCGGGGGCCGAACTACAATGAGCAGTTCTTC. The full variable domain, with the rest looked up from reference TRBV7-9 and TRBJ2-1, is DTGVSQNPRHKITKRGQNVTFRCDPISEHNRLYWYRQTLGQGPEFLTYFQNEAQLEKSRLLSDRFSAERPKGSFSTLEIQRTEQGDSAMYLCASRFKRGPNYNEQFFGPGTRLTVL.

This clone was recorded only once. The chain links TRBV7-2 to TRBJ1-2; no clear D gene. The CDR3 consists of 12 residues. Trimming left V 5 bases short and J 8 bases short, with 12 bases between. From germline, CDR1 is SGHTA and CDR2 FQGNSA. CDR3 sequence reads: CASSPTHFGYTF. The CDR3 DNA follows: TGTGCCAGCAGCCCCACTCATTTCGGCTACACCTTC.

The CDR3 nucleotides read TGTGCCAGCAGCCAAGTGGGGGGGGCTAGTCACAATGAGCAGTTCTTC. It translates to CASSQVGGASHNEQFF. V gene TRBV3-1 (or the pseudogene TRBV3-2) combines with J gene TRBJ2-1, with D maybe TRBD2 (7 bases). Germline CDR1 is LGHDT and CDR2 is YNNKEL (reference sequence). The CDR3 contains 16 residues. Trimming took 1 base from V and 5 from J, leaving 15 bases between them.